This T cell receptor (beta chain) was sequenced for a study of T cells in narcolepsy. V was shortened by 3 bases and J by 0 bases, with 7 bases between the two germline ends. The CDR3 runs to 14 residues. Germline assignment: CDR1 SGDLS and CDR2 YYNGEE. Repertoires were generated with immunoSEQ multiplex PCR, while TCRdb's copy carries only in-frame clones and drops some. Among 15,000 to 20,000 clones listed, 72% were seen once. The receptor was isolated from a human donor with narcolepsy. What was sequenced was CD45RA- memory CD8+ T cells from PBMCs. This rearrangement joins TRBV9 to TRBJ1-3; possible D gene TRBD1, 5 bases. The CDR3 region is CASSADTSGNTIYF. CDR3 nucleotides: TGTGCCAGCAGCGCGGACACCTCTGGAAACACCATATATTTT.